The 29 T cell receptor beta chains given below trace back to one sample, sequenced in a study of blood T cells in healthy people across ages. The use of a sample-barcoded 5' primer and a J-beta primer mix characterized a second PCR of about 6 to 11 cycles. Using its own MiXCR run on the 5' RACE reads, TCRdb lists one record per CDR3 protein. The sample holds about 1 million distinct CDR3 sequences, around 45% seen once. Sequenced sample: blood. These receptor sequences come from a woman aged 55-69 years in good health.

This clonotype has a handful of counts. V is TRBV7-9 and J is TRBJ2-3; the match to TRBD1 covers 9 bases. The CDR3 contains 16 residues. Germline CDR1 and CDR2: SEHNR and FQNEAQ (reference sequence). After removal of 5 bases from V and 2 bases from J, the junction contained 8 bases not matched to a gene. The CDR3 DNA is TGTGCCAGCAGCCCTAGGACAGGGGCTCCCACAGATACGCAGTATTTT. Its protein product is CASSPRTGAPTDTQYF.

This clonotype was counted between two and nine times. The gene calls are TRBV6-6 and TRBJ1-2; 7 bases are shared with TRBD1. Germline CDR1 MNHNY, CDR2 SVGAGI (reference sequence). The V gene end was trimmed by 6 bases and the J gene end by 6 bases; junction bases not matched to a gene: 10. The CDR3 spans 14 residues. CDR3 DNA sequence: TGTGCCAGCAGACCGCAGGGGGATCTGCATGGCTACACCTTC. Protein product: CASRPQGDLHGYTF.

V and J are TRBV6-1 and TRBJ2-3; D is unclear. Germline V CDR1 and CDR2: MNHNS, SASEGT. This CDR3 is 14 amino acids long. V shed 7 bases and J shed 10 bases, with 21 bases lying between them. The DNA of the CDR3 is TGTGCCAGCATAGTGGGCAAAGGGCCGAGCCCGCAGTATTTT. Amino acids: CASIVGKGPSPQYF.

The rearrangement uses TRBV5-4 and TRBJ2-5, with 8 bases that match TRBD2. The V gene end was trimmed by 4 bases and the J gene end by 7 bases; junction bases not matched to a gene: 9. This CDR3 has 14 residues. Germline-derived CDR1 and CDR2 are SGHNT and YYREEE (reference sequence). The CDR3 sequence is CASSQAGVVGTQYF. The CDR3 nucleotides are TGTGCCAGCAGCCAAGCGGGGGTCGTCGGGACCCAGTACTTC.

This clonotype was found a few times. This chain uses TRBV14 with TRBJ2-5; unclear D gene. Germline V gives CDR1 SGHDN, CDR2 FVKESK. V shed 4 bases and J shed 3 bases, with 12 bases lying between them. The CDR3 spans 14 residues. The CDR3 DNA reads as TGTGCCAGCAGCCGCCTTGACGGAGAAGAGACCCAGTACTTC. It codes for CASSRLDGEETQYF.

This chain connects TRBV20-1 to TRBJ1-5, with 10 bases lining up with TRBD1. J lost 6 bases, V lost 1 base, and 6 bases had no gene match. CDR1 is DFQATT, CDR2 SNEGSKA, per germline (reference sequence). The CDR3 has 15 amino acids. In DNA, the CDR3 is TGCAGTGCTAGAGGAGGACAGGGGGTGAGTCAGCCCCAGCATTTT. Translating gives CSARGGQGVSQPQHF.

Comment on this clonotype: This could be a read error, since a much larger clone is one nucleotide away. The chain combines TRBV2 with TRBJ2-7; D may be TRBD2 (5 bases). V was cut by 7 bases and J by 0 bases, with 13 bases left in between. The CDR3 has 14 amino acids. The germline V gene has CDR1 SNHLY and CDR2 FYNNEI. The CDR3 nucleotides are TGTGCCAGCATTGGAGGAGCGGACTCCTACGAGCAGTACTTC. Translating gives CASIGGADSYEQYF.

The chain carries TRBV5-1 and TRBJ2-3, with TRBD2 matching over 11 bases. The CDR3 contains 16 residues. With 0 bases clipped from V and 4 bases from J, the junction kept 4 bases outside the gene matches. The germline V gene has CDR1 SGHRS and CDR2 YFSETQ. The CDR3 here is CASSLELAGVPDTQYF. For the CDR3, the DNA is TGCGCCAGCAGCTTGGAACTAGCGGGGGTTCCAGATACGCAGTATTTT.

The chain uses TRBV18 and TRBJ2-3; 7 nucleotides align to TRBD1. The CDR3 runs 15 residues. The V segment lost 8 bases and the J segment 2 bases; nucleotides outside the gene matches: 10. Germline CDR1 KGHSH, CDR2 LQKENI. The CDR3 spells CASPSRDSHTDTQYF. The CDR3 DNA follows: TGTGCCAGCCCAAGCCGGGACAGTCACACAGATACGCAGTATTTT.

Here the CDR3 reads CASSLSGGVSYNSPLHF. The CDR3 nucleotides read TGTGCCAGCAGCTTATCAGGGGGCGTCTCCTATAATTCACCCCTCCACTTT. This chain links TRBV7-2 with TRBJ1-6; 8 bases map to TRBD1. V was pared by 2 bases and J by 0 bases, with 3 bases of the junction left unmatched. Germline CDR1 reads SGHTA; CDR2 reads FQGNSA. The CDR3 totals 17 residues.

The rearrangement joins TRBV14 to TRBJ2-7; 10 positions match TRBD2. Germline loops: CDR1 SGHDN, CDR2 FVKESK. Trimming took 3 bases from V and 7 from J; bases not matched to a gene: 9. The CDR3 sequence is 15 residues long. In nucleotides, the CDR3 is TGTGCCAGCAGCCACTTTAGCGGGAGGAAACAAGAGCAGTACTTC. Protein product: CASSHFSGRKQEQYF.

The chain is built from TRBV7-9 and TRBJ1-4; D unclear. This CDR3 contains 13 residues. In germline, CDR1 is SEHNR, CDR2 FQNEAQ (reference sequence). V lost 5 bases to trimming and J lost 14 bases, with 18 bases between them. The CDR3 here is CASSRTGWQLLFF. The CDR3 DNA reads as TGTGCCAGCAGCCGGACGGGGTGGCAGCTGCTGTTTTTT.

V and J are TRBV20-1 and TRBJ1-2, with D unresolved. Germline values: CDR1 DFQATT, CDR2 SNEGSKA (reference sequence). The CDR3 extends over 11 amino acids. The germline V and J ends were trimmed by 6 bases and 5 bases, with 10 bases remaining between them. CDR3 loop: CSAPPGYGYTF. The CDR3 nucleotides read TGCAGTGCCCCCCCGGGGTATGGCTACACCTTC.

The DNA of the CDR3 is TGTGCCAGCAGCACGGACAGGGCGAGCTCCTACGAGCAGTACTTC. It encodes CASSTDRASSYEQYF. J is TRBJ2-7 and V is TRBV11-2, with 8 bases that match TRBD1. V shed 5 bases and J 0 bases; nucleotides not matched to a gene: 6. The CDR3 is made up of 15 amino acids. Looked up from germline, CDR1 is SGHAT and CDR2 is FQNNGV.

In the case of this clonotype: One junction end does not reproduce the germline sequence, and a read error may be involved. The chain combines TRBV29-1 with TRBJ2-5, with 7 bases aligning to TRBD2. This CDR3 has 12 amino acids. From germline, CDR1 is SQVTM and CDR2 ANQGSEA. The CDR3 is CSVDGREESQYF. The CDR3 DNA is TGCAGCGTTGATGGGAGGGAAGAGTCCCAGTACTTC.

This clonotype has just a few counts. The chain combines TRBV4-2 with TRBJ2-4; 9 bases map to TRBD2. The J call may be wrong; the DNA end is better matched by TRBJ2-7. The CDR3 is 14 residues long. CDR1 and CDR2 (germline): LGHNA, YNFKEQ. The CDR3 DNA sequence: TGTGCCAGCAGCCAAAGGGTAGCGGGAGTCGAGCAGTACTTC. Amino acids: CASSQRVAGVEQYF.

A few counts support this clonotype. This chain joins TRBV9 and TRBJ2-3; D may match TRBD1 or TRBD2 (6 bases each). From germline, CDR1 is SGDLS and CDR2 YYNGEE. The CDR3 runs to 17 residues. Between the trimmed V and J ends, which lost 7 bases and 0 bases, there was a span of 21 bases. CDR3 DNA: TGTGCCAGCGGAAAAAGAGGGGGGACCCTTAGCACAGATACGCAGTATTTT. It translates to CASGKRGGTLSTDTQYF.

The chain carries TRBV29-1 and TRBJ2-7; TRBD1 might be the D (5 bases). Germline V lookup: CDR1 SQVTM, CDR2 ANQGSEA. This CDR3 is built from 14 residues. Trimming cost V 4 bases and J 0 bases, with 13 bases left between them. The CDR3 bases are TGCAGCGTTGGCGTAGGGGTGAACTCCTACGAGCAGTACTTC. Its translation is CSVGVGVNSYEQYF.

V gene TRBV12-3 or TRBV12-4 combines with J gene TRBJ1-1; 9 nucleotides line up with TRBD1. The trim removed 2 bases at V and 5 bases at J, leaving 3 bases unmatched. The CDR3 is 14 residues long. The CDR3 loop reads CASSLTGGLTEAFF. CDR3 nucleotides: TGTGCCAGCAGTTTAACAGGGGGCCTTACTGAAGCTTTCTTT.

This clonotype was counted between two and nine times. The chain joins TRBV7-9 to TRBJ2-5; D perhaps matches TRBD1 (5 bases). CDR1 SEHNR and CDR2 FQNEAQ come from the germline V gene (reference sequence). This CDR3 is 15 amino acids long. V lost 3 bases to trimming and J lost 6 bases, with 17 bases between them. The CDR3 DNA follows: TGTGCCAGCAGCTTTGGGGCAGGGTTGGGGAAGACCCAGTACTTC. Residues: CASSFGAGLGKTQYF.

V gene TRBV15 combines with J gene TRBJ2-5; weak D call: TRBD2 (6 bases). Germline V gives CDR1 LNHNV, CDR2 YYDKDF (reference sequence). The V end lost 4 bases, the J end lost 11 bases, and 23 bases lay between the germline ends. The CDR3 covers 15 residues. This CDR3 reads CATSNGAGQYNEQYF. CDR3 bases: TGTGCCACCAGCAATGGAGCGGGCCAGTACAATGAGCAGTACTTC.

Regarding this clonotype: Possible read error: a much larger clone is one base away. CDR3 loop: CASRPLGQGKNNQPQHF. For the CDR3, the DNA is TGTGCCAGCAGGCCCCTCGGACAGGGAAAAAACAATCAGCCCCAGCATTTT. This chain connects TRBV2 to TRBJ1-5; TRBD1 agrees at 8 bases. The V gene's germline CDR1 is SNHLY and CDR2 FYNNEI. With V trimmed by 6 bases and J by 3 bases, 13 bases remained unmatched. The CDR3 covers 17 residues.

In this sample, this clonotype turned up a few times. The chain couples TRBV20-1 to TRBJ2-1; D is possibly TRBD2 (6 bases). The germline V gene encodes CDR1 DFQATT and CDR2 SNEGSKA (reference sequence). The V and J ends lost 1 base and 2 bases respectively, with 15 bases between them. CDR3 length: 16 residues. This chain's CDR3 is CSARVFGRAAYNEQFF. In nucleotides, the CDR3 is TGCAGTGCTAGAGTTTTCGGGAGAGCAGCCTACAATGAGCAGTTCTTC.

A few counts support this clonotype. This chain uses TRBV29-1 with TRBJ2-5; TRBD2 matches 7 bases. The CDR3 is 14 amino acids. In germline, CDR1 is SQVTM, CDR2 ANQGSEA. With V trimmed by 0 bases and J by 11 bases, 12 bases remained unmatched. Here the CDR3 DNA reads TGCAGCGTTGAAGAGAGCGGGGTTGGTTGGGAGCAGTACTTC. Protein sequence: CSVEESGVGWEQYF.

The chain is built from TRBV20-1 and TRBJ2-5, with D possibly called TRBD1 or TRBD2 (5 bases each). The J call may be mistaken, given a closer DNA end match to TRBJ2-7. Germline CDR1 reads DFQATT; CDR2 reads SNEGSKA (reference sequence). The CDR3 loop spans 12 amino acids. DNA of the CDR3: TGCAGTGCTAGACCCCAGGGAGCCGAGCAGTACTTC. Translation: CSARPQGAEQYF.

The sample holds a few counts of this clonotype. The rearrangement joins TRBV12-3 or TRBV12-4 to TRBJ2-6; D not resolved. The CDR3 covers 14 residues. The V end was cut by 6 bases, the J end by 2 bases, with 8 bases between. The CDR3 DNA is TGTGCCAGCAGCCCTATTACTGGGGCCAACGTCCTGACTTTC. This sequence encodes CASSPITGANVLTF.

V and J are TRBV7-6 and TRBJ2-1, with TRBD2 matching 11 bases. J lost 12 bases, V lost 4 bases, and 8 bases had no gene match. CDR1 is SGHVS and CDR2 is FNYEAQ in the germline V gene. The CDR3 is made up of 14 amino acids. CDR3 DNA: TGTGCCAGCAGCTCGGGACTAGCGGTAATGAGGCAGTTCTTC. Protein sequence: CASSSGLAVMRQFF.

The V call is TRBV10-2, the J call TRBJ2-5; 10 bases agree with TRBD2. The J call may be in error: the DNA end matches TRBJ2-7 better. Germline values: CDR1 WSHSY, CDR2 SAAADI. This CDR3 spans 14 amino acids. The CDR3 spells CAIKAAAGGHEQYF. The DNA for the CDR3 is TGCGCCATCAAAGCTGCAGCGGGAGGGCACGAGCAGTACTTC.

This clonotype was detected only a few times. The rearrangement joins TRBV6-2 or TRBV6-3 to TRBJ2-7; 8 bases match TRBD1. Germline V CDR1 and CDR2: MNHEY, SVGEGT. V dropped 6 bases and J dropped 7; count of bases not matched to a gene: 8. CDR3 length: 13 residues. Here the CDR3 reads CASSPRTGREQYF. CDR3 DNA sequence: TGTGCCAGCAGCCCAAGGACAGGGAGGGAGCAGTACTTC.